This T cell receptor (beta chain) was observed in a study of early T cells in non-severe SARS-CoV-2 infection. Study details: The authors sequenced bulk RNA from unsorted whole blood, leaving chains unpaired.

Germline-derived CDR1 and CDR2 are MNHEY and SMNVEV (reference sequence). V gave up 5 bases and J gave up 2 bases, with 16 bases separating them. This CDR3 spans 16 amino acids. The sample holds a few counts of this clonotype. Its matching antigen is unknown. Study-level findings and limits: VDJdb-based annotation leaned toward anti-spike CD8 responses and missed private and CD4 specificities.

Researchers attached unique molecular identifiers to individual cDNA molecules. TCRdb called the 5' RACE reads again in MiXCR, with one record for every CDR3 protein. The repertoire consists of 85,000 to 90,000 distinct CDR3 sequences, with around 14% occurring once and the leading ten covering 5.5% to 8%. The sequenced sample consisted of whole blood. The chain couples TRBV27 to TRBJ2-1, with D possibly being TRBD1 (6 bases). The clonotype originates from an adult who was a healthcare worker with PCR-confirmed SARS-CoV-2 infection or an uninfected control (not recorded which). The DNA of the CDR3 is TGTGCCAGCAGTCCCCTTATACAGGGAACCTACAATGAGCAGTTCTTC. Protein sequence: CASSPLIQGTYNEQFF.